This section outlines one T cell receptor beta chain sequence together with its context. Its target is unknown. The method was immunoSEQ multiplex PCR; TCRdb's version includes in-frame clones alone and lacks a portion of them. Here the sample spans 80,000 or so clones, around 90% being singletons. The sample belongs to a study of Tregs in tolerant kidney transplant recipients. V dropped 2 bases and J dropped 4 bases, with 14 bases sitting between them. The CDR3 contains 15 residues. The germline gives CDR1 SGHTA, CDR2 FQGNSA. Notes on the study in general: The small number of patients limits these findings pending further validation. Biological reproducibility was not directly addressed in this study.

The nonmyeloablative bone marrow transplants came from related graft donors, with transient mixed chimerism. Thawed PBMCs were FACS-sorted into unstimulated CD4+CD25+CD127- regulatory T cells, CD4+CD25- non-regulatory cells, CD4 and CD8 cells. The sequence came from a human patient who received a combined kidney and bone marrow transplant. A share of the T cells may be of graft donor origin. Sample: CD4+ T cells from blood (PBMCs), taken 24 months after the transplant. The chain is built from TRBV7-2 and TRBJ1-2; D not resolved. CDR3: CASSLSNYLGYGYTF. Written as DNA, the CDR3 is TGTGCCAGCAGCTTAAGTAATTATCTCGGCTATGGCTACACCTTC.